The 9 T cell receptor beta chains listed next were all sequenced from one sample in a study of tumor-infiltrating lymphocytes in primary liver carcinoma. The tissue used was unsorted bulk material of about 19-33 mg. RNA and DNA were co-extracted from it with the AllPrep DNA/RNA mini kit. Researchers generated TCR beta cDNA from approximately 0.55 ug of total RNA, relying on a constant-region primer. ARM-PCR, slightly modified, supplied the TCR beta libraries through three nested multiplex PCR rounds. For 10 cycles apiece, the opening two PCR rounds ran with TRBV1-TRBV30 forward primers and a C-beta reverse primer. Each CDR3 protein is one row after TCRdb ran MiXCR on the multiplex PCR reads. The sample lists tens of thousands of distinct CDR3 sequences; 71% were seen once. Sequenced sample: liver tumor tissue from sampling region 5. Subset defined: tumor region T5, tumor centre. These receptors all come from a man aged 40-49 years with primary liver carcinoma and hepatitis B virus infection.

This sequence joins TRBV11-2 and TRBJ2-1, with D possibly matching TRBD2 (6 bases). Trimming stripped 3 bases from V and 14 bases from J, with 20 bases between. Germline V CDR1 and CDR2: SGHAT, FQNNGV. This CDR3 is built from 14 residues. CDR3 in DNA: TGTGCCAGCAGCTTGGGGGGTGAGAGATTAGGGGAGTTCTTC. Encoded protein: CASSLGGERLGEFF.

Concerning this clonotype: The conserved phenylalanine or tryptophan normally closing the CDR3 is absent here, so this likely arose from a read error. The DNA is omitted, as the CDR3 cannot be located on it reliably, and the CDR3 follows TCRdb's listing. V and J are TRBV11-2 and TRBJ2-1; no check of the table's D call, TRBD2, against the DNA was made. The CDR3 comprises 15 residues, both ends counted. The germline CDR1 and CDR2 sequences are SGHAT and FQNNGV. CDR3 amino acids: CASVLRDLRGHEQLL.

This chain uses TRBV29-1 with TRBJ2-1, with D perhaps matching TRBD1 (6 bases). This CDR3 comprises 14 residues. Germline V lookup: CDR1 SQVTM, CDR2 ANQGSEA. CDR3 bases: TGCTGCGGATTGCCCGGACAGAGGGTGGATGAGCAGTTCTTC. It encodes CCGLPGQRVDEQFF.

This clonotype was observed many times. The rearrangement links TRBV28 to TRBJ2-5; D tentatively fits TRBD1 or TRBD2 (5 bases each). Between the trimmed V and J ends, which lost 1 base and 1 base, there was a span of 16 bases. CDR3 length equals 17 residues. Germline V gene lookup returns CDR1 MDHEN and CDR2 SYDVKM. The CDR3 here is CASSLYPEGPTQETQYF. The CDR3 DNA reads TGTGCCAGCAGTTTATACCCAGAGGGACCGACCCAAGAGACCCAGTACTTC.

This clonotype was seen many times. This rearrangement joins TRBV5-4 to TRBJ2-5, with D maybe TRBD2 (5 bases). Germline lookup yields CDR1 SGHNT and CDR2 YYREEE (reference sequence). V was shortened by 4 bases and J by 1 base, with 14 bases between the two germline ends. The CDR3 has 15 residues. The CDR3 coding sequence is TGTGCCAGCAGCCCGGGCGGGCTGTCCCAAGAGACCCAGTACTTC. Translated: CASSPGGLSQETQYF.

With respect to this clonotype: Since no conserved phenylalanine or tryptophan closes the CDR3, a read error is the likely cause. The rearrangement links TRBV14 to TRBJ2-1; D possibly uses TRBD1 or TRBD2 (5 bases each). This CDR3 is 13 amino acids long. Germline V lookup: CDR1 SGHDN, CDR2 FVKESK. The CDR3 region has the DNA TGTGCCAGCGGCCAAGGGACGGTGCATGAGCAGTTCTTA. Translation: CASGQGTVHEQFL.

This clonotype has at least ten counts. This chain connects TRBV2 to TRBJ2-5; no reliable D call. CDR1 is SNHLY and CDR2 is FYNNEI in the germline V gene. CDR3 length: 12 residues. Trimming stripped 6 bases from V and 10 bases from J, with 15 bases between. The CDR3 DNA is TGTGCCAGCAGACCCACCCATTGGGACCAGTACTTC. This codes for CASRPTHWDQYF.

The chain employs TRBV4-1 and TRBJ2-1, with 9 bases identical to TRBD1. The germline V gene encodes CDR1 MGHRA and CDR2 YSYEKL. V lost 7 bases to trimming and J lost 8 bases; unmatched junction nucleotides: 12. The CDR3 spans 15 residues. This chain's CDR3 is CASNPREQGADEQFF. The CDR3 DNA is TGCGCCAGCAACCCGAGGGAACAGGGGGCGGATGAGCAGTTCTTC.

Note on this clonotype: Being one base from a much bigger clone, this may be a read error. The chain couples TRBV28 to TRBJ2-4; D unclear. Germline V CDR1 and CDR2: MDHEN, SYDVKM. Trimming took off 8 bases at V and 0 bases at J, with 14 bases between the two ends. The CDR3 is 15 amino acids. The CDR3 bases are TGTGCCAGCGTCTTAGCAGCACTAGCCAAAAACATTCAGTACTTC. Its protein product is CASVLAALAKNIQYF. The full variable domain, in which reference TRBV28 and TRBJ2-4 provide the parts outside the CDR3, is DVKVTQSSRYLVKRTGEKVFLECVQDMDHENMFWYRQDPGLGLRLIYFSYDVKMKEKGDIPEGYSVSREKKERFSLILESASTNQTSMYLCASVLAALAKNIQYFGAGTRLSVL.